A selection of T cell receptor beta chains follows, all from one sample in a study of cytomegalovirus exposure and HLA in healthy donors. TCRdb's table, derived via immunoSEQ multiplex PCR, lists solely in-frame clones and lacks some. Of 150,000 to 180,000 clones in the sample, around 70% are singletons; the top ten hold 2.1%. Material for sequencing was PBMCs. The receptors were gathered from a man aged 25-45 years in good health and CMV-seronegative. CDR3s include the opening cysteine and the closing phenylalanine or tryptophan. Clone size is shown for a subset of rows, as once, few, many or a class of expanded clone.

j_call v_call clone_size cdr3_aa
TRBJ2-5 TRBV2 - CASSEWRGLQETQYF
TRBJ2-3 TRBV14 - CASSQDYGPGLTDTQYF
TRBJ1-1 TRBV30 once CAWVDLVNTEAFF
TRBJ2-7 TRBV5-5 - CASSLARGQGGYEQYF
TRBJ2-1 TRBV29-1 - CSVGLAGSEFF
TRBJ2-7 TRBV28 - CASSQASGIEWDEQYF
TRBJ2-5 TRBV18 - CASSPHATGGRETQYF
TRBJ2-7 TRBV30 once CAWSVLTGGAYEQYF
TRBJ2-5 TRBV19 once CASRLGQGEETQYF
TRBJ1-2 TRBV5-6 - CASSPARGRLLGYTF
TRBJ1-1 TRBV5-1 - CASSLAGGSNTEAFF
TRBJ2-7 TRBV28 - CASRGQTYEQYF
TRBJ2-5 TRBV27 once CASRGTSGGQETQYF
TRBJ2-5 TRBV5-6 - CASSSEGVQETQYF
TRBJ2-3 TRBV29-1 - CSVGTGDDTDTQYF
TRBJ1-5 TRBV6-1 - CASSEDFGRGYSNQPQHF
TRBJ2-1 TRBV5-1 - CASSLGQGASDEQFF
TRBJ2-5 TRBV9 - CASSPGTVRYQETQYF
TRBJ2-3 TRBV28 - CASSFPASGAGVRSTDTQYF
TRBJ1-2 TRBV4-3 - CASSQEGTDYGYTF
TRBJ1-1 TRBV29-1 - CSVSPRTENTEAFF
TRBJ2-4 TRBV19 - CASSSRGGAKNIQYF
TRBJ2-5 TRBV6-5 - CASSYGTGSGETQYF
TRBJ2-5 TRBV27 - CASTTSGGARETQYF
TRBJ1-1 TRBV6-5 - CASSATGGKTEAFF
TRBJ2-5 TRBV5-4 - CASSGGLGLAGVQETQYF
TRBJ2-2 TRBV7-8 - CASSSRTTQNTGELFF
TRBJ1-6 TRBV5-4 few CASSLGGRNSPLHF
TRBJ1-1 TRBV2 once CASSEPRGVSLNTEAFF
TRBJ2-6 TRBV4-1 - CASSQVFGLSGANVLTF
TRBJ1-1 TRBV30 - CAWRGQDYTEAFF
TRBJ2-1 TRBV7-2 - CASSLARGVYNEQFF
TRBJ1-1 TRBV27 - CASSLSRVNTEAFF
TRBJ2-7 TRBV5-4 once CASSRQGAFYEQYF
TRBJ2-7 TRBV28 - CASSLAEGGAYEQYF
TRBJ1-2 TRBV27 - CASSFHQGTYGYTF
TRBJ2-1 TRBV15 - CATSKWGGSYNEQFF
TRBJ1-2 TRBV10-3 few CATRTGGAGYGYTF
TRBJ1-2 TRBV19 - CASSIARGRGYTF
TRBJ2-3 TRBV30 once CAWTRPEWDTQYF
- TRBV30 - CAFRMQGVTYEQYF
TRBJ1-2 TRBV10-3 - CATGTGGNYGYTF
TRBJ2-2 TRBV7-9 - CASSPRTGTGELFF
TRBJ2-2 TRBV7-3 - CASSLGDRGTGELFF
TRBJ1-1 TRBV6-5 - CASSGPERTEAFF
TRBJ1-2 TRBV6-1 once CASSGPTGHYGYTF
TRBJ1-5 TRBV27 few CASSLSRGSQPQHF
TRBJ2-2 TRBV13 few CASSPRQGGGGELFF
TRBJ2-2 TRBV7-6 - CASSQGGQGADDGELFF